Each of the 12 T cell receptor beta chains below was sequenced from the same sample in a study of regulatory T cells in long-lasting Graves disease. Regarding time point: newly diagnosed GD, antithyroid drugs for less than 3 months. PBMCs provided the RNA from which the TCR library was made. For TCR beta, libraries came from iRepertoire HTBI primers and Arm-PCR of CDR3 regions. TCRdb used MiXCR to reprocess the multiplex PCR reads, holding one entry per CDR3 protein. The table records 530,000 or so distinct CDR3 sequences, 13% of them present only once. These data were also reused for a study on T cells in Graves' hyperthyroidism and ophthalmopathy.

This material consisted of peripheral blood mononuclear cells (PBMCs), taken at new diagnosis, from a patient treated with antithyroid drugs. Source of these receptors: a man aged 30 to 45 with Graves disease.

This clonotype was detected ten times or more. The V gene is TRBV6-9, the J gene TRBJ1-2, with D unresolved. CDR1 and CDR2 from the germline V gene are MNHGY and SVAAGI. This CDR3 has 13 residues. V was shortened by 3 bases and J by 8 bases, with 13 bases between the two germline ends. This chain's CDR3 is CASSYSGSPGYTF. The CDR3 coding sequence is TGTGCCAGCAGTTACTCTGGCAGTCCCGGCTACACCTTC.

V is TRBV2 and J is TRBJ1-3; possible D gene TRBD1, 6 bases. Germline V gives CDR1 SNHLY, CDR2 FYNNEI. The V gene lost 6 bases and the J gene lost 4 bases, with 25 bases spanning the gap. The CDR3 runs 18 residues. CDR3 amino acids: CASSVGPGAPVPGNTIYF. DNA of the CDR3: TGTGCCAGCAGCGTAGGTCCGGGGGCGCCGGTCCCCGGAAACACCATATATTTT.

This clonotype turned up a few times. The chain has TRBV14 and TRBJ1-2; D possibly corresponds to TRBD1 (5 bases). The CDR3 consists of 15 residues. The V end was cut by 7 bases, the J end by 9 bases, with 24 bases between. Germline assignment: CDR1 SGHDN and CDR2 FVKESK. The CDR3 loop reads CASTPSPGAWGSYTF. CDR3 coding DNA: TGTGCCAGCACCCCGAGCCCGGGAGCTTGGGGGAGCTACACCTTC.

This clonotype was seen ten or more times. The genes are TRBV12-5 and TRBJ1-5; no clear D gene. The CDR3 has 13 residues. V shed 6 bases and J shed 0 bases, with 6 bases lying between them. CDR1 and CDR2 (germline): LGHNT, FRNRAP. The CDR3 DNA reads TGTGCTAGTGGCTGGGATAGCAATCAGCCCCAGCATTTT. It encodes CASGWDSNQPQHF. The variable domain in full, with the rest retrieved from reference TRBV12-5 and TRBJ1-5, is DARVTQTPRHKVTEMGQEVTMRCQPILGHNTVFWYRQTMMQGLELLAYFRNRAPLDDSGMPKDRFSAEMPDATLATLKIQPSEPRDSAVYFCASGWDSNQPQHFGDGTRLSIL.

A few counts support this clonotype. A single base separates this from a much larger clone, so it may be a read error. This is likely a read error, given that the CDR3 carries no conserved phenylalanine or tryptophan at its end. The rearrangement uses TRBV11-2 and TRBJ2-1; a weak D match, TRBD2 (6 bases). The germline V gene encodes CDR1 SGHAT and CDR2 FQNNGV. V shed 8 bases and J shed 3 bases, with 11 bases lying between them. The CDR3 contains 13 residues. Written as DNA, the CDR3 is TGTGCCAGCGGAGGGTCAAACTACAATGAGCAGTTCGTC. Translation: CASGGSNYNEQFV.

This clonotype was observed once. The germline gene is not matched at one end of the junction; a read error may be the cause. The chain links TRBV5-1 to TRBJ2-7; no reliable D call. The CDR3 contains 11 residues. The germline gives CDR1 SGHRS, CDR2 YFSETQ. DNA for the CDR3: TGTGCCAGCAGCTTTGTAAACGAGCAGTACTTC. Protein product: CASSFVNEQYF.

The chain couples TRBV28 to TRBJ2-7; 8 bases are shared with TRBD2. This CDR3 region has 16 residues. Germline CDR1 MDHEN, CDR2 SYDVKM. The ends lost 11 bases at V and 0 bases at J; junction bases unmatched: 15. The CDR3 loop reads CAGSFPKREISYEQYF. The CDR3 DNA is TGTGCCGGGAGTTTTCCTAAGCGGGAGATCTCCTACGAGCAGTACTTC.

This clonotype was seen ten or more times. The genes are TRBV5-1 and TRBJ2-5, with 9 bases fitting TRBD1. CDR3 length: 16 amino acids. CDR1 and CDR2 (germline): SGHRS, YFSETQ. J gave up 5 bases and V 0 bases, and 8 bases lay outside the gene matches. In DNA form, the CDR3 reads TGCGCCAGCAGCTTGGAAGGGACAGGGACTAAGGAGACCCAGTACTTC. Protein sequence: CASSLEGTGTKETQYF.

This clonotype was seen only a few times. The chain has TRBV9 and TRBJ2-1, with 8 bases aligning to TRBD2. The CDR3 length is 14 residues. In germline, CDR1 is SGDLS, CDR2 YYNGEE. V dropped 3 bases and J dropped 6; count of bases not matched to a gene: 5. The CDR3 here is CASSGAGVSNEQFF. The CDR3 nucleotides are TGTGCCAGCAGCGGAGCGGGAGTGTCCAATGAGCAGTTCTTC.

This sequence joins TRBV2 and TRBJ1-1, with D possibly TRBD1 on 5 matching bases. Germline lookup yields CDR1 SNHLY and CDR2 FYNNEI. Deletions cut 2 bases from V and 8 bases from J, with 9 bases between. The CDR3 spans 12 residues. The CDR3 reads CASSEPPGEAFF. DNA for the CDR3: TGTGCCAGCAGTGAACCGCCAGGGGAAGCTTTCTTT.

This clonotype was picked up a small number of times. Given a much more abundant clone one base away, this may be a read error. The CDR3: CASEQTSGSEQFF. The CDR3 DNA sequence: TGTGCTAGTGAACAGACTAGCGGCAGTGAGCAGTTCTTC. This rearrangement joins TRBV12-5 to TRBJ2-1; the match to TRBD2 covers 9 bases. The CDR3 runs to 13 residues. Germline V gene sequence: CDR1 LGHNT, CDR2 FRNRAP. V dropped 7 bases and J dropped 9; count of bases not matched to a gene: 7.

The table lists this clonotype with many counts. The DNA for the CDR3 is TGCGCCAGCAGCTGGGGACTTAAACCCCCAGATACGCAGTATTTT. This encodes CASSWGLKPPDTQYF. The genes are TRBV5-1 and TRBJ2-3, with D maybe TRBD2 (6 bases). This CDR3 comprises 15 residues. Germline V gene lookup returns CDR1 SGHRS and CDR2 YFSETQ. Deletions cut 3 bases from V and 4 bases from J, with 15 bases between. The entire variable domain, with the rest obtained from reference TRBV5-1 and TRBJ2-3, is as follows: KAGVTQTPRYLIKTRGQQVTLSCSPISGHRSVSWYQQTPGQGLQFLFEYFSETQRNKGNFPGRFSGRQFSNSRSEMNVSTLELGDSALYLCASSWGLKPPDTQYFGPGTRLTVL.